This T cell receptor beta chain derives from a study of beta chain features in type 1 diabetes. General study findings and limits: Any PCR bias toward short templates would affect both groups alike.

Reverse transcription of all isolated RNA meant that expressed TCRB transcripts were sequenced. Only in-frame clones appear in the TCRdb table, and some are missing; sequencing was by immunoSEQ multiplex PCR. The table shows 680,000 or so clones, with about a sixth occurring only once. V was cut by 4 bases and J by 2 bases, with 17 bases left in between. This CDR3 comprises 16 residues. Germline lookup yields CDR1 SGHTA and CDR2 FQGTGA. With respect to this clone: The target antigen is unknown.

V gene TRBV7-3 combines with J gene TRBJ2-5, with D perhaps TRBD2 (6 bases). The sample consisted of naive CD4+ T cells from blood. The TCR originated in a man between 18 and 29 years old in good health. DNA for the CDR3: TGTGCCAGCAGCTACGGCGGGAAGGGGTTGCAAGAGACCCAGTACTTC. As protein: CASSYGGKGLQETQYF.